The entry below describes one T cell receptor (beta chain). The antigen is unknown. CDR3 length: 15 residues. Germline V gene data show CDR1 as SQVTM and CDR2 as ANQGSEA. J was trimmed by 0 bases and V by 2 bases; bases with no gene match: 4. Every patient was affected by relapse after autologous stem cell transplantation, while exposure to brentuximab vedotin was not uniform. Best responses were complete response, partial response or progressive disease. These data come from a study of PD-1 blockade in classical Hodgkin lymphoma. Sequencing used immunoSEQ multiplex PCR; TCRdb keeps in-frame clones, though not all of them. This table has around 40,000 clones, around 80% appearing once. Study results and limitations: Patients who responded completely had about the same baseline diversity as newly diagnosed patients. Relapsed/refractory patients reportedly had the lowest baseline TCR diversity, below newly diagnosed patients, who were below healthy donors. By C4D1 there was a significant rise in CD4+ TCR diversity but not in CD8+ TCR diversity.

The sequenced sample was peripheral blood mononuclear cells (PBMCs), obtained at baseline. The TCR comes from a human donor with classical Hodgkin lymphoma. J is TRBJ2-7 and V is TRBV29-1, with TRBD1 identical over 10 bases. The CDR3 DNA sequence: TGCAGCGTTGAATATTGGGACAGGGGCTCCTACGAGCAGTACTTC. Amino acid sequence: CSVEYWDRGSYEQYF.